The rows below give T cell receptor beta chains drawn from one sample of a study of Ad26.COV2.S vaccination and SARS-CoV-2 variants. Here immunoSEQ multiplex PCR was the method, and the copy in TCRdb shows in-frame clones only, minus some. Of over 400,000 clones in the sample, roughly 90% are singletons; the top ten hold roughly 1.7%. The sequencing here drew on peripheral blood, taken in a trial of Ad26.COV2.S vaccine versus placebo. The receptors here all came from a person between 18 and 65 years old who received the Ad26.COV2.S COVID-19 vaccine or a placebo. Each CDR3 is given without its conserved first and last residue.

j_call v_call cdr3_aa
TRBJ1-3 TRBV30 AWTNPGYWVRGNTIY
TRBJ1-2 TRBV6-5 ASSWTRTNYGYT
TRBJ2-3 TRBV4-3 ASSQAASTDTQY
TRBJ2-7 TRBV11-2 ASSLNPQRGPQREQY
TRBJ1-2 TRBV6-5 ASSYGGGTYGYT
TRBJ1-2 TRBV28 ASSLLGSNYGYT
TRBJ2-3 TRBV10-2 ASRSAGGLTDTQY
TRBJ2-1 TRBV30 AWMDVSSYNEQF
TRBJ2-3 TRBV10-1 ASSPGSRDTQY
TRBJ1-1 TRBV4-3 ASSLTMYTEAF
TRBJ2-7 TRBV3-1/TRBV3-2 ASSQASGPYEQY
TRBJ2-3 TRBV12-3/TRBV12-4 ASSFNRFDTQY
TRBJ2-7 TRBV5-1 ASSLENSYEQY
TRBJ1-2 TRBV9 ASSARQGHYGYT
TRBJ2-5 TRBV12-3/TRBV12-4 ASSFRIQETQY
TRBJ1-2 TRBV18 ASSPPGADGYT
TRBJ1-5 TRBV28 ASSFVQPWDQPQH
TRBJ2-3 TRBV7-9 ASSLGLAGALWDTDTQY
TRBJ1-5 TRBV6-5 ASSYSRVGNQPQH
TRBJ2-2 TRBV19 ASSILSTGELF
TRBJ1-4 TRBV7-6 ASSLWTVDRGEKLF
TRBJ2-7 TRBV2 ASSEDVREPSYEQY
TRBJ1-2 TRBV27 ASSLSGQGSSYGYT
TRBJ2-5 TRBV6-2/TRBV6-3 ASSWIGGALETQY
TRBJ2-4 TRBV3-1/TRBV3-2 ASSQVYLASGKNIQY
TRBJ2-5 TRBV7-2 ASSSTEGETQY
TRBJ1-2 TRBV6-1 ASSDRDRGGYT
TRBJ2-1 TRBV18 ASSLITRSLALKINEQF
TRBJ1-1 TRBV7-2 ASSLGGETGRRDTEAF
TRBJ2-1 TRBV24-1 ATSDLGQTINEQF
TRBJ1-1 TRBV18 ASARMNTEAF
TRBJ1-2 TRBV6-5 ASSYHSLTGYGYT
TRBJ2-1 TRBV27 ASSLVPSGGDSYNEQF
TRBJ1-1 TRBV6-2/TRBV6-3 ASSYLRMNTEAF
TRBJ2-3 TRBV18 ASSPPSSADTQY